Following are 17 T cell receptor beta chains from one sample sequenced in a study of shared clonotypes between healthy human individuals. The protocol was immunoSEQ multiplex PCR, while the TCRdb copy is restricted to in-frame clones and leaves out a portion. The sample yields millions of clones, 85% to 95% seen once. Terminally differentiated effector memory CD45RA+ cells were excluded by CCR7 positive selection of CD45RO-negative cells. Input material: naive CD8+ T cells from PBMCs. These receptors were collected from a man between 18 and 35 years old in good health. Some clones in this sample may be carry-over from other donors' samples.

The CDR3 DNA sequence: TGTGCCAGCAGTTTACTTCGACTAGCGGGCACAGATACGCAGTATTTT. This sequence encodes CASSLLRLAGTDTQYF. The chain employs TRBV27 and TRBJ2-3, with 9 nucleotides matching TRBD2. CDR1 is MNHEY, CDR2 SMNVEV, per germline (reference sequence). This CDR3 contains 16 residues. The V gene end was trimmed by 2 bases and the J gene end by 1 base; junction bases not matched to a gene: 4.

J is TRBJ1-2 and V is TRBV27; D is undetermined. The CDR3 sequence is 14 residues long. Germline CDR1 and CDR2: MNHEY and SMNVEV (reference sequence). Trimming stripped 5 bases from V and 4 bases from J, with 14 bases between. CDR3 in amino acids: CASSPSDNGYGYTF. The DNA of the CDR3 is TGTGCCAGCAGTCCCTCCGACAATGGCTATGGCTACACCTTC.

The rearrangement uses TRBV29-1 and TRBJ2-2, with 9 bases identical to TRBD2. CDR1 is SQVTM, CDR2 ANQGSEA, per germline. This CDR3 is built from 13 residues. The CDR3 loop reads CGSGGRGTGELFF. CDR3 bases: TGCGGTTCGGGCGGGAGGGGCACCGGGGAGCTGTTTTTT.

The chain carries TRBV4-1 and TRBJ1-5; TRBD1 might be the D (5 bases). The CDR3 sequence is 14 residues long. Trimming took off 0 bases at V and 5 bases at J, with 8 bases between the two ends. From germline, CDR1 is MGHRA and CDR2 YSYEKL. The CDR3: CASSQETADQPQHF. CDR3 nucleotides: TGCGCCAGCAGCCAAGAGACAGCTGATCAGCCCCAGCATTTT.

The genes are TRBV29-1 and TRBJ2-7; tentative D call: TRBD2 (5 bases). The germline CDR1 and CDR2 sequences are SQVTM and ANQGSEA. V was clipped by 6 bases and J by 3 bases, with 15 bases between them. CDR3 length equals 13 residues. CDR3 nucleotide sequence: TGCAGCGTCTTCCCCGGGGTAGACTACGAGCAGTACTTC. Amino acid sequence: CSVFPGVDYEQYF.

The gene calls are TRBV4-3 and TRBJ2-5; TRBD2 aligns across 16 bases. Germline V CDR1 and CDR2: LGHNA, YSLEER. V lost 2 bases, J lost 2 bases, and 5 bases stayed unmatched. The CDR3 sequence is 18 residues long. CDR3 sequence: CASSQQWGLAGGQETQYF. The CDR3 DNA sequence: TGCGCCAGCAGCCAACAATGGGGACTAGCGGGAGGGCAAGAGACCCAGTACTTC.

J is TRBJ1-2 and V is TRBV7-9, with a tentative D call TRBD1 (5 bases). Trimming shortened V by 0 bases and J by 1 base, and 15 bases separated the two germline ends. This CDR3 has 17 residues. CDR1 SEHNR and CDR2 FQNEAQ come from the germline V gene (reference sequence). This CDR3 is CASSLAPFPRDNYGYTF. Written as DNA, the CDR3 is TGTGCCAGCAGCTTAGCCCCTTTTCCCAGGGATAACTATGGCTACACCTTC.

The chain joins TRBV9 to TRBJ2-5, with TRBD1 as a possible D gene (5 bases). The CDR3 is 15 residues long. CDR1 SGDLS and CDR2 YYNGEE come from the germline V gene. V was cut by 3 bases and J by 2 bases, with 14 bases left in between. Here the CDR3 reads CASSGRTGIQETQYF. CDR3 nucleotides: TGTGCCAGCAGCGGGAGAACAGGAATACAAGAGACCCAGTACTTC.

This chain connects TRBV15 to TRBJ2-1; either TRBD1 or TRBD2 may supply D (5 bases each). CDR1 is LNHNV, CDR2 YYDKDF, per germline (reference sequence). Trimming removed 0 bases at V and 4 bases at J, with 13 bases between. This CDR3 region has 16 residues. The CDR3 spells CATSRDGTWVYNEQFF. The CDR3 DNA is TGTGCCACCAGCAGAGATGGGACGTGGGTGTACAATGAGCAGTTCTTC.

The chain employs TRBV5-4 and TRBJ2-3; D not certain. V was trimmed by 4 bases and J by 3 bases, leaving 12 bases between them. This CDR3 is 14 amino acids long. Germline CDR1 SGHNT, CDR2 YYREEE (reference sequence). Here the CDR3 DNA reads TGTGCCAGCAGCAGAGAGTCGCGGACAGATACGCAGTATTTT. Its protein product is CASSRESRTDTQYF.

This chain connects TRBV28 to TRBJ2-3; 10 nucleotides agree with TRBD2. The J segment lost 2 bases and the V segment lost 3 bases, leaving 23 bases of the junction unmatched. The CDR3 is 22 amino acids. Germline V lookup: CDR1 MDHEN, CDR2 SYDVKM. The CDR3 DNA follows: TGTGCCAGCAGTTTCCCCTCCGCCACAGGGGTAATAGCGGGAGGTTCCACAGATACGCAGTATTTT. This gives the protein CASSFPSATGVIAGGSTDTQYF.

The chain joins TRBV29-1 to TRBJ2-1; possible D gene TRBD1, 6 bases. Trimming took off 1 base at V and 2 bases at J, with 12 bases between the two ends. This CDR3 is built from 15 residues. In germline, CDR1 is SQVTM, CDR2 ANQGSEA. The CDR3 loop is CSVEGGPLTYNEQFF. DNA of the CDR3: TGCAGCGTTGAAGGGGGGCCGCTCACCTACAATGAGCAGTTCTTC.

The CDR3 is CASRPRTGGYQETQYF. DNA of the CDR3: TGTGCCAGCAGGCCCCGGACAGGGGGCTACCAAGAGACCCAGTACTTC. V is TRBV6-6 and J is TRBJ2-5; 11 bases line up with TRBD1. V gave up 6 bases and J gave up 0 bases; unmatched junction bases: 6. The CDR3 is made up of 16 amino acids. Germline V lookup: CDR1 MNHNY, CDR2 SVGAGI (reference sequence).

This clone was seen only once. The same CDR3 arises from other DNA sequences in this sample as well. V is TRBV13 and J is TRBJ2-7; D call uncertain. Germline V gene sequence: CDR1 PRHDT, CDR2 FYEKMQ (reference sequence). Trimming stripped 0 bases from V and 2 bases from J, with 8 bases between. The CDR3 loop spans 14 amino acids. CDR3 in DNA: TGTGCCAGCAGCTTAGGCCGCGGCACCTACGAGCAGTACTTC. This codes for CASSLGRGTYEQYF.

The chain couples TRBV4-1 to TRBJ2-1; D unresolved. The V gene lost 5 bases and the J gene lost 0 bases, with 8 bases spanning the gap. Germline lookup yields CDR1 MGHRA and CDR2 YSYEKL. The CDR3 is made up of 14 amino acids. CDR3 DNA: TGCGCCAGCAGCTACGGATCCTCCTACAATGAGCAGTTCTTC. Encoded protein: CASSYGSSYNEQFF.

The rearrangement uses TRBV13 and TRBJ1-2; D is perhaps TRBD1 (5 bases). Trimming took off 0 bases at V and 7 bases at J, with 12 bases between the two ends. Germline CDR1 and CDR2: PRHDT and FYEKMQ (reference sequence). The CDR3 covers 14 residues. The CDR3 nucleotides read TGTGCCAGCAGCTTAGGTTCAGGGCTTGGTGGCTACACCTTC. It translates to CASSLGSGLGGYTF.

The chain recombines TRBV10-3 with TRBJ2-5; 9 bases map to TRBD1. The germline V gene encodes CDR1 ENHRY and CDR2 SYGVKD. The V segment lost 4 bases and the J segment 1 base; nucleotides outside the gene matches: 4. The CDR3 is 15 residues long. CDR3 residues: CAISGATGGQETQYF. CDR3 coding DNA: TGTGCCATCAGTGGGGCGACAGGGGGCCAAGAGACCCAGTACTTC.